Presented here are 22 T cell receptor beta chains from one specimen sequenced in a study of OX40 agonist ivuxolimab in advanced cancers. The data were produced by immunoSEQ multiplex PCR, yet TCRdb's version contains in-frame clones alone and is incomplete. The sample yields 65,000 or so clones, about 80% seen once. Here the sequenced sample was CD4+ or CD8+ T cells sorted from blood, taken in a trial of the OX40 agonist ivuxolimab. Receptors were obtained from an adult with an advanced solid tumor such as melanoma, head and neck, liver or kidney cancer.

This chain links TRBV27 with TRBJ1-2; 7 bases fit TRBD1. Trimming at V came to 4 bases and at J to 3 bases, leaving 5 bases not matched to a gene. This CDR3 is built from 14 residues. Germline values: CDR1 MNHEY, CDR2 SMNVEV (reference sequence). Here the CDR3 reads CASSSNRGDYGYTF. CDR3 DNA: TGTGCCAGCAGTTCGAACAGGGGTGACTATGGCTACACCTTC.

This clone was found once. This chain connects TRBV7-3 to TRBJ2-1; 8 nucleotides agree with TRBD1. The V segment lost 0 bases and the J segment 5 bases; nucleotides outside the gene matches: 3. This CDR3 spans 15 amino acids. The germline CDR1 and CDR2 sequences are SGHTA and FQGTGA. The CDR3, as DNA: TGTGCCAGCAGCTTAACCGGACAGGGAAACAATGAGCAGTTCTTC. It is translated as CASSLTGQGNNEQFF.

The chain joins TRBV5-5 to TRBJ1-1; 9 bases align to TRBD1. CDR1 is SGHKS and CDR2 is YYEKEE in the germline V gene (reference sequence). Unmatched junction bases numbered 3, after V lost 4 bases and J lost 8 bases. This CDR3 is 12 amino acids long. Here the CDR3 reads CASSGQGTEAFF. The CDR3 bases are TGTGCCAGCAGCGGACAGGGGACAGAAGCTTTCTTT.

The CDR3 sequence: CASSWVQGAQNGYTF. As DNA, the CDR3 is TGTGCCAGCAGTTGGGTACAGGGGGCGCAGAACGGCTACACCTTC. The J gene is TRBJ1-2, the V gene TRBV6-9; 9 bases match TRBD1. Germline values: CDR1 MNHGY, CDR2 SVAAGI. The ends lost 4 bases at V and 8 bases at J; junction bases unmatched: 11. The CDR3 runs to 15 residues.

The chain joins TRBV5-1 to TRBJ1-1, with 7 positions matching TRBD1. The germline V gene has CDR1 SGHRS and CDR2 YFSETQ. This CDR3 contains 15 residues. After removal of 4 bases from V and 4 bases from J, the junction contained 10 bases not matched to a gene. CDR3 sequence (DNA): TGCGCCAGCAGCAAAAACAGGGGTCCCACCACTGAAGCTTTCTTT. Translated: CASSKNRGPTTEAFF.

This clone was counted a single time. J is TRBJ1-2 and V is TRBV5-1, with TRBD1 as a possible D gene (5 bases). This CDR3 comprises 15 residues. V was shortened by 7 bases and J by 6 bases, with 22 bases between the two germline ends. Germline CDR1 is SGHRS and CDR2 is YFSETQ. The CDR3 nucleotides are TGCGCCAGCGCCCGGTTAGGAGGGGTCGGCGATGGCTACACCTTC. Translation: CASARLGGVGDGYTF.

In this sample, this clone turned up a few times. Other nucleotide sequences from this sample produce the same CDR3. The rearrangement links TRBV7-2 to TRBJ2-5; 8 positions match TRBD2. The CDR3 loop spans 14 amino acids. Unmatched junction bases numbered 3, after V lost 3 bases and J lost 3 bases. Germline assignment: CDR1 SGHTA and CDR2 FQGNSA. CDR3 nucleotides: TGTGCCAGCAGCTTCAATAGCGGGGAAGAGACCCAGTACTTC. Protein product: CASSFNSGEETQYF.

In this sample, this clone turned up a few times. The chain employs TRBV19 and TRBJ1-2; 7 nucleotides agree with TRBD1. CDR1 is LNHDA, CDR2 SQIVND, per germline (reference sequence). This CDR3 spans 13 amino acids. J lost 4 bases, V lost 7 bases, and 6 bases had no gene match. CDR3 protein: CASTNRGGYGYTF. The CDR3 DNA sequence: TGTGCCAGTACTAACAGGGGCGGCTATGGCTACACCTTC.

J is TRBJ1-1 and V is TRBV6-1; 8 bases align to TRBD1. V lost 8 bases to trimming and J lost 5 bases; unmatched junction nucleotides: 13. CDR1 and CDR2 from the germline V gene are MNHNS and SASEGT. The CDR3 length is 15 residues. The CDR3 reads CASGGQGTQGTEAFF. The CDR3 region has the DNA TGTGCCAGCGGCGGACAGGGCACTCAGGGAACTGAAGCTTTCTTT.

In this sample, this clone turned up a few times. The rearrangement links TRBV18 to TRBJ2-2; D gene ambiguous. CDR3 length: 15 amino acids. Germline V CDR1 and CDR2: KGHSH, LQKENI. Trimming removed 2 bases at V and 2 bases at J, with 9 bases between. DNA for the CDR3: TGTGCCAGCTCACCATGGCAAGAAAACACCGGGGAGCTGTTTTTT. This translates into CASSPWQENTGELFF. The full variable domain, rest sourced from reference TRBV18 and TRBJ2-2, is NAGVMQNPRHLVRRRGQEARLRCSPMKGHSHVYWYRQLPEEGLKFMVYLQKENIIDESGMPKERFSAEFPKEGPSILRIQQVVRGDSAAYFCASSPWQENTGELFFGEGSRLTVL.

V and J are TRBV30 and TRBJ1-2; possible D gene TRBD1, 5 bases. This CDR3 spans 10 amino acids. The germline CDR1 and CDR2 sequences are GTSNPN and SVGIG (reference sequence). The CDR3 sequence: CVGREYGYTF. In DNA form, the CDR3 reads TGTGTAGGCAGGGAGTATGGCTACACCTTC.

This clone turned up a few times. The identical CDR3 is also encoded by other nucleotide sequences in the sample. The chain combines TRBV15 with TRBJ2-1; D uncertain. Trimming took off 0 bases at V and 4 bases at J, with 1 base between the two ends. CDR1 is LNHNV, CDR2 YYDKDF, per germline (reference sequence). The CDR3 has 12 residues. The CDR3 reads CATSRDYNEQFF. The DNA of the CDR3 is TGTGCCACCAGCAGAGATTACAATGAGCAGTTCTTC.

The CDR3 spells CASSLFGTDGYTF. The DNA for the CDR3 is TGTGCCAGCAGCTTGTTCGGGACAGATGGCTACACCTTC. The genes are TRBV5-4 and TRBJ1-2; TRBD1 matches at 7 bases. V trimming: 1 base; J trimming: 6 bases; junction bases outside the gene matches: 3. The CDR3 totals 13 residues. Germline lookup yields CDR1 SGHNT and CDR2 YYREEE (reference sequence).

The rearrangement links TRBV5-8 to TRBJ1-2; D remains unclear. From germline, CDR1 is SGHTS and CDR2 YDEGEE. V lost 3 bases and J lost 3, with 18 bases in between. The CDR3 has 16 residues. CDR3 in amino acids: CASSSLGRGKDYGYTF. CDR3 DNA: TGTGCCAGCAGCTCCCTGGGCCGGGGAAAGGACTATGGCTACACCTTC.

The chain joins TRBV27 to TRBJ1-5; no reliable D call. Per the germline V gene, CDR1 is MNHEY and CDR2 is SMNVEV (reference sequence). This CDR3 contains 14 residues. The V end was cut by 3 bases, the J end by 2 bases, with 8 bases between. The CDR3 coding sequence is TGTGCCAGCAGTTTTGGGCAGGGCAATCAGCCCCAGCATTTT. Its protein product is CASSFGQGNQPQHF.

There are a few counts of this clone. The chain carries TRBV28 and TRBJ1-1; D gene ambiguous. The germline gives CDR1 MDHEN, CDR2 SYDVKM. The CDR3 totals 14 residues. The V end was cut by 10 bases, the J end by 3 bases, with 18 bases between. The CDR3 nucleotides are TGTGCCATCTTGGGCAGCAGTGGTTACACTGAAGCTTTCTTT. Its protein product is CAILGSSGYTEAFF.

This chain links TRBV5-6 with TRBJ1-1, with D perhaps matching TRBD1 (6 bases). V lost 4 bases to trimming and J lost 7 bases, with 20 bases between them. Germline V gives CDR1 SGHDT, CDR2 YYEEEE. CDR3 length: 15 residues. The CDR3: CASSRGTQEAHEAFF. For the CDR3, the DNA is TGTGCCAGCAGCCGGGGGACACAAGAAGCTCATGAAGCTTTCTTT. Using reference TRBV5-6 and TRBJ1-1 for the parts outside the CDR3, the full variable domain is DAGVTQSPTHLIKTRGQQVTLRCSPKSGHDTVSWYQQALGQGPQFIFQYYEEEERQRGNFPDRFSGHQFPNYSSELNVNALLLGDSALYLCASSRGTQEAHEAFFGQGTRLTVV.

This chain connects TRBV18 to TRBJ2-3; 9 nucleotides agree with TRBD2. This CDR3 comprises 17 residues. J gave up 0 bases and V 6 bases, and 10 bases lay outside the gene matches. The germline CDR1 and CDR2 sequences are KGHSH and LQKENI. DNA of the CDR3: TGTGCCAGCTCCCTTCTAGCGGGAACCCCTAGCACAGATACGCAGTATTTT. Translated, it gives CASSLLAGTPSTDTQYF.

V is TRBV4-1 and J is TRBJ2-6; TRBD2 matches at 13 bases. V was pared by 2 bases and J by 0 bases, with 7 bases of the junction left unmatched. CDR1 is MGHRA, CDR2 YSYEKL, per germline. This CDR3 spans 20 amino acids. This CDR3 reads CASSQKTSGGLSSGANVLTF. The CDR3 DNA sequence: TGCGCCAGCAGCCAAAAGACTAGCGGGGGGCTGAGCTCTGGGGCCAACGTCCTGACTTTC.

The chain uses TRBV4-2 and TRBJ2-7; possibly TRBD2 for D (6 bases). The CDR3 totals 17 residues. Germline V gene data show CDR1 as LGHNA and CDR2 as YNFKEQ. V was shortened by 0 bases and J by 2 bases, with 17 bases between the two germline ends. CDR3 sequence (DNA): TGTGCCAGCAGCCAAGAAAGAGCGGGCCGTCTCCCCTACGAGCAGTACTTC. Protein product: CASSQERAGRLPYEQYF.

The CDR3: CASSIGQFYQPQHF. For the CDR3, the DNA is TGTGCCAGTAGTATTGGGCAGTTTTATCAGCCCCAGCATTTT. The rearrangement uses TRBV19 and TRBJ1-5, with no clear D. This CDR3 comprises 14 residues. V was trimmed by 3 bases and J by 5 bases, leaving 11 bases between them. Per germline, CDR1 LNHDA and CDR2 SQIVND (reference sequence).

The chain recombines TRBV7-9 with TRBJ2-5; 8 bases align to TRBD1. Unmatched junction bases numbered 9, after V lost 4 bases and J lost 5 bases. The V gene's germline CDR1 is SEHNR and CDR2 FQNEAQ (reference sequence). The CDR3 spans 15 residues. CDR3 sequence reads: CASSSPRTGLETQYF. In nucleotides, the CDR3 is TGTGCCAGCAGCTCCCCTCGGACAGGGTTGGAGACCCAGTACTTC.